These 24 T cell receptor beta chains share one sample of origin, sequenced in a study of T cell changes during pregnancy in multiple sclerosis. TCRdb's table, derived via immunoSEQ multiplex PCR, lists solely in-frame clones and lacks some. The table lists roughly 120,000 clones, about 93% of them singletons. The starting material was peripheral blood, obtained before pregnancy. All receptors come from a female donor with multiple sclerosis, enrolled in a pregnancy study.

The J gene is TRBJ2-2, the V gene TRBV10-3, with D hard to call. V was clipped by 4 bases and J by 1 base, with 13 bases between them. There are 16 residues in the CDR3. CDR1 is ENHRY and CDR2 is SYGVKD in the germline V gene. The CDR3 nucleotides are TGTGCCATCAGTGTCCTCCCCGAGCTGAACACCGGGGAGCTGTTTTTT. This sequence encodes CAISVLPELNTGELFF.

In this sample, this clone turned up many times. The CDR3 bases are TGTGCCAGCGGACTAGCTCCAAACTACGAGCAGTACTTC. It is translated as CASGLAPNYEQYF. The rearrangement uses TRBV6-1 and TRBJ2-7; 8 nucleotides match TRBD2. The CDR3 covers 13 residues. V lost 8 bases, J lost 3 bases, and 6 bases stayed unmatched. Germline CDR1 is MNHNS and CDR2 is SASEGT.

The chain employs TRBV11-1 and TRBJ1-1; the D gene is possibly TRBD1 (6 bases). V lost 2 bases to trimming and J lost 11 bases, with 15 bases between them. The CDR3 is made up of 13 amino acids. The germline CDR1 and CDR2 sequences are SGHAT and FQDESV (reference sequence). The CDR3 protein is CASSLILQGGAFF. Here the CDR3 DNA reads TGTGCCAGCAGCTTAATATTACAGGGCGGCGCTTTCTTT.

For the CDR3, the DNA is TGTGCCAGCAGCTTAGCCCCCGGTAGCGCAGATACGCAGTATTTT. Amino acids: CASSLAPGSADTQYF. This sequence joins TRBV7-3 and TRBJ2-3; D may be TRBD2 (5 bases). V was trimmed by 2 bases and J by 4 bases, leaving 13 bases between them. Germline loops: CDR1 SGHTA, CDR2 FQGTGA. There are 15 residues in the CDR3. The whole variable domain, remainder taken from reference TRBV7-3 and TRBJ2-3, is GAGVSQTPSNKVTEKGKYVELRCDPISGHTALYWYRQSLGQGPEFLIYFQGTGAADDSGLPNDRFFAVRPEGSVSTLKIQRTERGDSAVYLCASSLAPGSADTQYFGPGTRLTVL.

The J gene is TRBJ2-7, the V gene TRBV10-3, with TRBD2 identical over 7 bases. Germline V lookup: CDR1 ENHRY, CDR2 SYGVKD. This CDR3 contains 19 residues. The junction had 19 bases not matched to a gene; V was cut back by 5 bases and J by 0 bases. The CDR3 reads CAISNRYGGSSGTSYEQYF. CDR3 coding DNA: TGTGCCATCAGTAATCGATACGGAGGATCTAGCGGAACCTCCTACGAGCAGTACTTC.

The V gene is TRBV19, the J gene TRBJ1-4; no clear D gene. Trimming stripped 4 bases from V and 7 bases from J, with 10 bases between. There are 13 residues in the CDR3. Per the germline V gene, CDR1 is LNHDA and CDR2 is SQIVND (reference sequence). CDR3 protein: CASSRRLTEKLFF. The CDR3, as DNA: TGTGCCAGTAGTAGGAGGCTGACTGAAAAACTGTTTTTT. Full variable domain (outside the CDR3, taken from reference TRBV19 and TRBJ1-4): DGGITQSPKYLFRKEGQNVTLSCEQNLNHDAMYWYRQDPGQGLRLIYYSQIVNDFQKGDIAEGYSVSREKKESFPLTVTSAQKNPTAFYLCASSRRLTEKLFFGSGTQLSVL.

J is TRBJ1-1 and V is TRBV5-6, with a possible D match to TRBD1 (6 bases). Trimming removed 0 bases from V and 2 bases from J, with 8 bases in between. This CDR3 region has 14 residues. Per the germline V gene, CDR1 is SGHDT and CDR2 is YYEEEE. CDR3 amino acids: CASSLGGHNTEAFF. DNA for the CDR3: TGTGCCAGCAGCTTGGGGGGACACAACACTGAAGCTTTCTTT.

This sequence joins TRBV28 and TRBJ1-2, with TRBD1 identical over 8 bases. The germline V gene encodes CDR1 MDHEN and CDR2 SYDVKM. V gave up 7 bases and J gave up 4 bases; unmatched junction bases: 2. The CDR3 loop spans 12 amino acids. The CDR3 sequence is CASTGTGYGYTF. CDR3 nucleotide sequence: TGTGCCAGCACTGGGACAGGCTATGGCTACACCTTC.

The chain combines TRBV7-3 with TRBJ2-1; no clear D gene. The V end was cut by 1 base, the J end by 2 bases, with 9 bases between. Germline CDR1 is SGHTA and CDR2 is FQGTGA. There are 15 residues in the CDR3. In DNA, the CDR3 is TGTGCCAGCAGCTTAATCCCAGGCACCTACAATGAGCAGTTCTTC. Translated, it gives CASSLIPGTYNEQFF. The complete variable domain, with remaining parts taken from reference TRBV7-3 and TRBJ2-1, reads GAGVSQTPSNKVTEKGKYVELRCDPISGHTALYWYRQSLGQGPEFLIYFQGTGAADDSGLPNDRFFAVRPEGSVSTLKIQRTERGDSAVYLCASSLIPGTYNEQFFGPGTRLTVL.

This chain joins TRBV10-3 and TRBJ2-2; D is unclear. Trimming pared 10 bases from V and 5 bases from J, leaving 11 bases between. CDR3 size: 12 residues. Germline V gene data show CDR1 as ENHRY and CDR2 as SYGVKD. For the CDR3, the DNA is TGTGCCACTTCGACACTGACCGGGGAGCTGTTTTTT. It yields the protein CATSTLTGELFF.

The chain carries TRBV2 and TRBJ2-1, with TRBD2 matching 7 bases. After removal of 3 bases from V and 0 bases from J, the junction contained 8 bases not matched to a gene. The CDR3 is 17 amino acids. Germline CDR1 SNHLY, CDR2 FYNNEI. This chain's CDR3 is CASSERLALSSYNEQFF. The DNA of the CDR3 is TGTGCCAGCAGTGAGAGACTAGCTCTTAGCTCCTACAATGAGCAGTTCTTC.

V gene TRBV19 combines with J gene TRBJ1-2; TRBD1 aligns across 7 bases. V lost 5 bases and J lost 0; bases outside the gene matches: 12. CDR3 length equals 17 residues. The germline V gene has CDR1 LNHDA and CDR2 SQIVND (reference sequence). CDR3 region: CASSPRTGPTTNYGYTF. DNA of the CDR3: TGTGCCAGTAGTCCCCGGACAGGTCCCACAACTAACTATGGCTACACCTTC. Looking up the rest from reference TRBV19 and TRBJ1-2 gives the full variable domain: DGGITQSPKYLFRKEGQNVTLSCEQNLNHDAMYWYRQDPGQGLRLIYYSQIVNDFQKGDIAEGYSVSREKKESFPLTVTSAQKNPTAFYLCASSPRTGPTTNYGYTFGSGTRLTVV.

The chain has TRBV6-5 and TRBJ1-2, with D uncertain. The length of the CDR3 is 15 residues. Trimming removed 6 bases at V and 8 bases at J, with 22 bases between. CDR1 is MNHEY, CDR2 SVGAGI, per germline. CDR3 protein: CASRRRIPFGKGYTF. The CDR3 DNA follows: TGTGCCAGCAGACGAAGGATCCCCTTCGGGAAGGGCTACACCTTC.

J is TRBJ2-1 and V is TRBV9; 11 nucleotides match TRBD2. V was pared by 0 bases and J by 6 bases, with 5 bases of the junction left unmatched. This CDR3 contains 16 residues. The germline CDR1 and CDR2 sequences are SGDLS and YYNGEE. CDR3 region: CASSVGSGRALNEQFF. The CDR3 DNA sequence: TGTGCCAGCAGCGTAGGTAGCGGGAGGGCCCTCAATGAGCAGTTCTTC.

J is TRBJ1-2 and V is TRBV10-3, with D possibly TRBD1 on 5 matching bases. The length of the CDR3 is 13 residues. CDR1 and CDR2 (germline): ENHRY, SYGVKD. V was pared by 5 bases and J by 3 bases, with 10 bases between. CDR3 loop: CAISFQGDYGYTF. The CDR3 DNA reads as TGTGCCATCAGTTTTCAGGGCGACTATGGCTACACCTTC.

The chain carries TRBV19 and TRBJ1-6; TRBD1 agrees at 9 bases. CDR3 length equals 16 residues. V trimming: 4 bases; J trimming: 7 bases; junction bases outside the gene matches: 8. Germline CDR1 LNHDA, CDR2 SQIVND (reference sequence). The CDR3 protein is CASSSSGTGRNSPLHF. The DNA for the CDR3 is TGTGCCAGTAGTAGCAGCGGGACAGGGAGAAATTCACCCCTCCACTTT.

The rearrangement joins TRBV9 to TRBJ2-7; the D is unclear. Germline V CDR1 and CDR2: SGDLS, YYNGEE. The germline V and J ends were trimmed by 0 bases and 3 bases, with 7 bases remaining between them. CDR3 length: 13 amino acids. The DNA of the CDR3 is TGTGCCAGCAGCGTAGCGGGTTACTACGAGCAGTACTTC. Encoded protein: CASSVAGYYEQYF.

V usage is TRBV6-1 and J usage is TRBJ2-7; D may be TRBD2 (6 bases). V shed 1 base and J shed 6 bases, with 13 bases lying between them. This CDR3 spans 14 amino acids. CDR1 is MNHNS and CDR2 is SASEGT in the germline V gene. DNA for the CDR3: TGTGCCAGCAGTGAAGGGCTAGCGCTCGCCGAGCAGTACTTC. Encoded protein: CASSEGLALAEQYF.

This clone has ten or more counts. The chain carries TRBV9 and TRBJ1-3; 10 positions match TRBD1. Germline CDR1 SGDLS, CDR2 YYNGEE. The V and J ends lost 0 bases and 1 base, in that order; junction bases with no gene match: 7. The CDR3 covers 18 residues. CDR3: CASSVAPRTGGSGNTIYF. The DNA for the CDR3 is TGTGCCAGCAGCGTAGCACCTCGGACAGGGGGATCTGGAAACACCATATATTTT.

This chain links TRBV15 with TRBJ1-6; D gene ambiguous. Germline CDR1 is LNHNV and CDR2 is YYDKDF (reference sequence). The germline V and J ends were trimmed by 3 bases and 7 bases, with 10 bases remaining between them. The CDR3 length is 14 residues. The CDR3 here is CATSSPQTNSPLHF. CDR3 in DNA: TGTGCCACCAGCAGCCCACAAACCAATTCACCCCTCCACTTT.

The V call is TRBV6-5, the J call TRBJ2-3; 7 nucleotides match TRBD2. With V trimmed by 4 bases and J by 2 bases, 9 bases remained unmatched. Germline loops: CDR1 MNHEY, CDR2 SVGAGI. This CDR3 comprises 16 residues. CDR3 in amino acids: CASSSAKRGYTDTQYF. In DNA, the CDR3 is TGTGCCAGCAGTTCGGCAAAGCGGGGATACACAGATACGCAGTATTTT.

The V gene is TRBV5-1, the J gene TRBJ1-1; 7 bases map to TRBD1. Germline CDR1 SGHRS, CDR2 YFSETQ. CDR3 size: 14 residues. The junction had 6 bases not matched to a gene; V was cut back by 4 bases and J by 3 bases. Here the CDR3 reads CASSALTGDTEAFF. The CDR3 coding sequence is TGCGCCAGCAGCGCCTTAACAGGGGACACTGAAGCTTTCTTT. The variable domain in full, completed from reference TRBV5-1 and TRBJ1-1, reads KAGVTQTPRYLIKTRGQQVTLSCSPISGHRSVSWYQQTPGQGLQFLFEYFSETQRNKGNFPGRFSGRQFSNSRSEMNVSTLELGDSALYLCASSALTGDTEAFFGQGTRLTVV.

The genes are TRBV10-2 and TRBJ2-3; D perhaps matches TRBD2 (5 bases). Germline values: CDR1 WSHSY, CDR2 SAAADI. V lost 3 bases and J 5 bases, leaving 12 bases between the germline ends. This CDR3 spans 14 amino acids. The CDR3 is CASSDVGKGDTQYF. The DNA for the CDR3 is TGCGCCAGCAGTGACGTCGGGAAGGGAGATACGCAGTATTTT.

The chain couples TRBV7-9 to TRBJ2-5, with 12 positions matching TRBD2. The germline CDR1 and CDR2 sequences are SEHNR and FQNEAQ (reference sequence). The CDR3 runs to 15 residues. J gave up 2 bases and V 5 bases, and 3 bases lay outside the gene matches. The CDR3 is CASSLGTSGQETQYF. CDR3 in DNA: TGTGCCAGCAGCCTCGGGACTAGCGGGCAAGAGACCCAGTACTTC.